The rows below give T cell receptor beta chains drawn from one sample of a study of shared clonotypes between healthy human individuals. The protocol was immunoSEQ multiplex PCR, while the TCRdb copy is restricted to in-frame clones and leaves out a portion. The sample includes millions of clones, roughly 92% of them seen just once. The sequenced sample was naive CD4+ T cells sorted from blood. The source of these receptors is a man younger than 35 in good health. Both conserved end residues are part of each CDR3. D genes are given only for firm matches. Where a row states a size, it is once, few, many or the class of an expanded clone; other rows omit it.

V: TRBV5-4
D: TRBD1
J: TRBJ2-6
size: NA
DNA: TGTGCCAGCAGCCGAGGGGGCGGGGGGGCCAACGTCCTGACTTTC
CDR3: CASSRGGGGANVLTF

V: TRBV10-3
D: TRBD1
J: TRBJ1-6
size: NA
DNA: TGTGCCATCAGTGGTAGGACAGGGGCCGGGAATTCACCCCTCCACTTT
CDR3: CAISGRTGAGNSPLHF

V: TRBV5-1
D: NA
J: TRBJ2-7
size: NA
DNA: TGCGCCAGCACCCGAACGGACAGCGGCTACGAGCAGTACTTC
CDR3: CASTRTDSGYEQYF

V: TRBV10-3
D: NA
J: TRBJ2-2
size: NA
DNA: TGTGCCATCAGTGAGTCCCTAACGGTTCCGACCGGGGAGCTGTTTTTT
CDR3: CAISESLTVPTGELFF

V: TRBV2
D: NA
J: TRBJ1-6
size: NA
DNA: TGTGCCAGCAGTGAATTTGGCCCCGGGGGTTCACCCCTCCACTTT
CDR3: CASSEFGPGGSPLHF

V: TRBV18
D: TRBD2
J: TRBJ2-5
size: NA
DNA: TGTGCCAGCTCACCAGTTTTCGGGGGGGTTGTACAAGAGACCCAGTACTTC
CDR3: CASSPVFGGVVQETQYF

V: TRBV19
D: NA
J: TRBJ2-1
size: NA
DNA: TGTGCCAGTGGATACAATGAGCAGTTCTTC
CDR3: CASGYNEQFF

V: TRBV6-8
D: NA
J: TRBJ2-7
size: NA
DNA: TGTGCCAGCAGTTACTCGAGTCCGGAGAAGCGGAACGAGCAGTACTTC
CDR3: CASSYSSPEKRNEQYF

V: TRBV11-2
D: NA
J: TRBJ2-4
size: NA
DNA: TGTGCCAGCAGCTCCGGGGACATTCAGTACTTC
CDR3: CASSSGDIQYF

V: TRBV6-6
D: NA
J: TRBJ1-1
size: few
DNA: TGTGCCAGCAGGCAGGACACCTCGGGCACTGAAGCTTTCTTT
CDR3: CASRQDTSGTEAFF

V: TRBV9
D: NA
J: TRBJ2-3
size: once
DNA: TGTGCCAGCAGCGCTTACAGCTCTAGCACAGATACGCAGTATTTT
CDR3: CASSAYSSSTDTQYF

V: TRBV5-1
D: NA
J: TRBJ2-5
size: NA
DNA: TGCGCCAGCAGCTTAAATGGGTTCCAAGAGACCCAGTACTTC
CDR3: CASSLNGFQETQYF

V: TRBV2
D: TRBD1
J: TRBJ1-4
size: NA
DNA: TGTGCCAGCAGTGGGACAGGGACTAATGAAAAACTGTTTTTT
CDR3: CASSGTGTNEKLFF

V: TRBV4-1
D: NA
J: TRBJ2-5
size: NA
DNA: TGCGCCAGCAGTCCGGCAGGGTATTTCGGTCGAGAGACCCAGTACTTC
CDR3: CASSPAGYFGRETQYF

V: TRBV6-1
D: NA
J: TRBJ1-1
size: NA
DNA: TGTGCCAGCAGTGAACGTAGGGGTGAAGCTTTCTTT
CDR3: CASSERRGEAFF

V: TRBV4-1
D: NA
J: TRBJ2-5
size: NA
DNA: TGCGCCAGCAGCCAAGATGGTTGGCGAAGCCGTGGCGAGACCCAGTACTTC
CDR3: CASSQDGWRSRGETQYF

V: TRBV5-1
D: NA
J: TRBJ2-1
size: NA
DNA: TGCGCCAGCAGCGCGGTAGTGGATCGCAATGAGCAGTTCTTC
CDR3: CASSAVVDRNEQFF

V: TRBV9
D: NA
J: TRBJ1-1
size: NA
DNA: TGTGCCAGCAGCAGGGGACTCCTGAACACTGAAGCTTTCTTT
CDR3: CASSRGLLNTEAFF

V: TRBV4-3
D: TRBD1
J: TRBJ1-5
size: NA
DNA: TGCGCCAGCAGCCAAGGGGCCGGACAGGGGATGTCGTGGGTTCAGCCCCAGCATTTT
CDR3: CASSQGAGQGMSWVQPQHF

V: TRBV2
D: TRBD1
J: TRBJ1-5
size: NA
DNA: TGTGCCAGCAGCTTGACAGGGGGTAATCAGCCCCAGCATTTT
CDR3: CASSLTGGNQPQHF

V: TRBV4-2
D: TRBD1
J: TRBJ1-5
size: NA
DNA: TGTGCCAGCAGCCAAGGGGACAGGGATAATCAGCCCCAGCATTTT
CDR3: CASSQGDRDNQPQHF

V: TRBV2
D: NA
J: TRBJ1-2
size: NA
DNA: TGTGCCAGCAGTGCTAATAGGGGAGGCTATGGCTACACCTTC
CDR3: CASSANRGGYGYTF

V: TRBV7-9
D: NA
J: TRBJ1-2
size: NA
DNA: TGTGCCAGCAGCTTAAGGGTCGACGCGTACTATGGCTACACCTTC
CDR3: CASSLRVDAYYGYTF

V: TRBV6-1
D: TRBD1
J: TRBJ1-6
size: once
DNA: TGTGCCAGCAGGGGACAGGGGGATTCACCCCTCCACTTT
CDR3: CASRGQGDSPLHF

V: TRBV5-4
D: NA
J: TRBJ2-5
size: NA
DNA: TGTGCCAGCAGCTCGGGGACTGAAGAGACCCAGTACTTC
CDR3: CASSSGTEETQYF

V: TRBV4-3
D: NA
J: TRBJ2-1
size: NA
DNA: TGCGCCAGCAGCCAGGTCGCAGGGTGGCCCTACAATGAGCAGTTCTTC
CDR3: CASSQVAGWPYNEQFF

V: TRBV9
D: NA
J: TRBJ2-1
size: NA
DNA: TGTGCCAGCAGCCTTAGTGGAGGAACCTACAATGAGCAGTTCTTC
CDR3: CASSLSGGTYNEQFF

V: TRBV10-3
D: NA
J: TRBJ1-6
size: NA
DNA: TGTGCCATCAGTGAGTCAAGGTCTGGCCTCCACTTT
CDR3: CAISESRSGLHF

V: TRBV30
D: NA
J: TRBJ2-3
size: once
DNA: TGTGCCTGGAGTCTAGGGACGGTTAGCACAGATACGCAGTATTTT
CDR3: CAWSLGTVSTDTQYF

V: TRBV6-1
D: TRBD1
J: TRBJ2-7
size: few
DNA: TGTGCCAGCAAAAGACAGGGATTGGACGAGCAGTACTTC
CDR3: CASKRQGLDEQYF

V: TRBV5-1
D: TRBD1
J: TRBJ2-2
size: NA
DNA: TGCGCCAGCAGCTCGTCCGGGACAGGGATCGGGGAGCTGTTTTTT
CDR3: CASSSSGTGIGELFF

V: TRBV9
D: NA
J: TRBJ1-3
size: NA
DNA: TGTGCCAGCAGTGCGGCCACTCGGTCCTCTGGAAACACCATATATTTT
CDR3: CASSAATRSSGNTIYF

V: TRBV10-3
D: NA
J: TRBJ2-1
size: NA
DNA: TGTGCCACCCAAGGGGCAGGAAATGAGCAGTTCTTC
CDR3: CATQGAGNEQFF

V: TRBV10-2
D: NA
J: TRBJ1-6
size: NA
DNA: TGCGCCAGCAGTGACACCGAGGGGAAACCCCTCCACTTT
CDR3: CASSDTEGKPLHF

V: TRBV18
D: TRBD2
J: TRBJ2-7
size: NA
DNA: TGTGCCAGCTCATCGGGAGGGGGATCTCTCTACGAGCAGTACTTC
CDR3: CASSSGGGSLYEQYF

V: TRBV5-1
D: NA
J: TRBJ2-3
size: NA
DNA: TGCGCCAGCAGCTTCGGACAGTCGGCAGATACGCAGTATTTT
CDR3: CASSFGQSADTQYF

V: TRBV10-3
D: NA
J: TRBJ2-1
size: NA
DNA: TGTGCCATCAGTGAGTACGGGAATGAGCAGTTCTTC
CDR3: CAISEYGNEQFF

V: TRBV7-2
D: TRBD2
J: TRBJ2-7
size: NA
DNA: TGTGCCAGCAGCCCCGAAGGAGGGAGGGCCAGTGGCGAGCAGTACTTC
CDR3: CASSPEGGRASGEQYF

V: TRBV5-1
D: TRBD1
J: TRBJ2-7
size: NA
DNA: TGCGCCAGCAGCACAGGACAACAGGGGGCAAACGAGCAGTACTTC
CDR3: CASSTGQQGANEQYF

V: TRBV30
D: NA
J: TRBJ2-4
size: few
DNA: TGTGCCTGGAGTGTAGGAGCGTGGAACATTCAGTACTTC
CDR3: CAWSVGAWNIQYF